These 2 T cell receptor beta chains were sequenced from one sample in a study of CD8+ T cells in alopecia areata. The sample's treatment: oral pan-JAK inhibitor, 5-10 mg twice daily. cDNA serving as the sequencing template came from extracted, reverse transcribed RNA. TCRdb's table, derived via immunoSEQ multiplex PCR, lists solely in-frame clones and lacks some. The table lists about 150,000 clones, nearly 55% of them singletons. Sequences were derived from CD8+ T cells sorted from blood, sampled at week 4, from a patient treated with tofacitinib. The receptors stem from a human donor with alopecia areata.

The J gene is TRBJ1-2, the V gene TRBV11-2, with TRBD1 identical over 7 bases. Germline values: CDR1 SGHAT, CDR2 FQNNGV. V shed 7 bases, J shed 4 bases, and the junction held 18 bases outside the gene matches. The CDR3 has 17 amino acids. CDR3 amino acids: CASTSPLQGSSLYGYTF. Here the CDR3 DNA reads TGTGCCAGCACCTCTCCCTTACAGGGGAGTTCGCTCTATGGCTACACCTTC.

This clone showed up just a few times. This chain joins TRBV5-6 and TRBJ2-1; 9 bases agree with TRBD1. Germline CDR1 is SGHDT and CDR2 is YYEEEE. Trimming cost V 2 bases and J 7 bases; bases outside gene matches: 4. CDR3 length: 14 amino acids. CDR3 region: CASSLWDRVNEQFF. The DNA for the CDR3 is TGTGCCAGCAGCTTATGGGACAGGGTGAATGAGCAGTTCTTC. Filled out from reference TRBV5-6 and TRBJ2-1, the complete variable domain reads DAGVTQSPTHLIKTRGQQVTLRCSPKSGHDTVSWYQQALGQGPQFIFQYYEEEERQRGNFPDRFSGHQFPNYSSELNVNALLLGDSALYLCASSLWDRVNEQFFGPGTRLTVL.